The 25 T cell receptor beta chains listed next were all sequenced from one sample in a study of cytomegalovirus exposure and HLA in healthy donors. It was with 60 Vbeta and 13 Jbeta primers that the PCR ran. The repertoire was sequenced with immunoSEQ multiplex PCR; TCRdb's copy has only in-frame clones and lacks some. The sample has under 150,000 clones, around three quarters seen once; the top ten hold approximately 2%. Sequenced input: PBMCs. Source of these receptors: a middle-aged man in good health and CMV-seronegative.

V usage is TRBV5-6 and J usage is TRBJ2-7; the match to TRBD2 covers 10 bases. Germline values: CDR1 SGHDT, CDR2 YYEEEE. Trimming at V came to 3 bases and at J to 2 bases, leaving 8 bases not matched to a gene. The CDR3 is 16 residues long. Written as DNA, the CDR3 is TGTGCCAGCAGCTCGGCGACTAGCGGGTTAGCCTACGAGCAGTACTTC. It is translated as CASSSATSGLAYEQYF.

In this sample, this clone turned up a few times. This rearrangement joins TRBV15 to TRBJ1-2; D ambiguous. This CDR3 comprises 14 residues. Looked up from germline, CDR1 is LNHNV and CDR2 is YYDKDF (reference sequence). V was trimmed by 3 bases and J by 0 bases, leaving 8 bases between them. CDR3 coding DNA: TGTGCCACCAGCAGTCCCCCGGCTAACTATGGCTACACCTTC. Its translation: CATSSPPANYGYTF.

This clone has a handful of counts. The V call is TRBV4-1, the J call TRBJ2-3, with 9 bases matching TRBD2. Trimming took 1 base from V and 0 from J; bases not matched to a gene: 8. From germline, CDR1 is MGHRA and CDR2 YSYEKL. The CDR3 is 18 amino acids. CDR3 residues: CASSQGRRLAASTDTQYF. The CDR3 bases are TGCGCCAGCAGCCAAGGGCGAAGACTAGCGGCTAGCACAGATACGCAGTATTTT.

The chain couples TRBV21-1 to TRBJ2-5; the table's D gene call, TRBD1, was not cross checked with the DNA. TRBV21-1 is an annotated pseudogene. This CDR3 is 16 amino acids long. CDR3 residues: CASSKGQGIDQETQYF. The CDR3 region has the DNA TGTGCCAGCAGCAAAGGCCAGGGCATCGACCAAGAGACCCAGTACTTC.

The chain joins TRBV25-1 to TRBJ1-2, with TRBD1 identical over 7 bases. The ends lost 8 bases at V and 6 bases at J; junction bases unmatched: 21. This CDR3 is built from 17 residues. The germline V gene has CDR1 MGHDK and CDR2 SYGVNS. The DNA of the CDR3 is TGTGCCAGCCATTCTAAAATGAGGGGGCGTATCGAAGATGGCTACACCTTC. As protein: CASHSKMRGRIEDGYTF.

The rearrangement uses TRBV7-9 and TRBJ2-1; the match to TRBD2 covers 11 bases. V gave up 4 bases and J gave up 0 bases; unmatched junction bases: 8. CDR3 length: 18 residues. Germline CDR1 is SEHNR and CDR2 is FQNEAQ (reference sequence). CDR3 residues: CASSSIAGGRSSYNEQFF. The CDR3 nucleotides read TGTGCCAGCAGCTCCATAGCGGGGGGGCGAAGCTCCTACAATGAGCAGTTCTTC.

The chain employs TRBV30 and TRBJ1-1; 7 bases fit TRBD1. Germline-derived CDR1 and CDR2 are GTSNPN and SVGIG (reference sequence). With 2 bases clipped from V and 6 bases from J, the junction kept 9 bases outside the gene matches. CDR3 length equals 14 residues. The CDR3 loop reads CAWSIGQAAAEAFF. The CDR3 region has the DNA TGTGCCTGGAGTATAGGACAGGCTGCAGCTGAAGCTTTCTTT. Together with reference TRBV30 and TRBJ1-1, the CDR3 gives the full variable domain: SQTIHQWPATLVQPVGSPLSLECTVEGTSNPNLYWYRQAAGRGLQLLFYSVGIGQISSEVPQNLSASRPQDRQFILSSKKLLLSDSGFYLCAWSIGQAAAEAFFGQGTRLTVV.

The chain links TRBV28 to TRBJ1-1; the D is unclear. The CDR3 spans 12 residues. Germline values: CDR1 MDHEN, CDR2 SYDVKM. V dropped 2 bases and J dropped 11 bases, with 12 bases sitting between them. In nucleotides, the CDR3 is TGTGCCAGCAGTTTAGGTGGGCGCCAGGCTTTCTTT. Its protein is CASSLGGRQAFF.

The V call is TRBV2, the J call TRBJ2-1; 10 nucleotides align to TRBD2. With V trimmed by 7 bases and J by 2 bases, 8 bases remained unmatched. The CDR3 is made up of 16 amino acids. Germline V gene lookup returns CDR1 SNHLY and CDR2 FYNNEI. CDR3 loop: CASKGLARSPYNEQFF. The CDR3 DNA reads as TGTGCCAGCAAGGGACTAGCGAGATCGCCCTACAATGAGCAGTTCTTC.

V and J are TRBV28 and TRBJ2-7, with 14 bases fitting TRBD2. In germline, CDR1 is MDHEN, CDR2 SYDVKM. The CDR3 has 15 residues. V lost 4 bases, J lost 8 bases, and 7 bases stayed unmatched. In nucleotides, the CDR3 is TGTGCCAGCAGTTCGCCGGGACTAGCGGGGGACAAGCAGTACTTC. Amino acids: CASSSPGLAGDKQYF.

This chain links TRBV6-5 with TRBJ1-4; 8 positions agree with TRBD1. The CDR3 contains 14 residues. V lost 8 bases, J lost 3 bases, and 5 bases stayed unmatched. CDR1 and CDR2 (germline): MNHEY, SVGAGI. DNA for the CDR3: TGTGCCAGCGCTCAGGGGGCGGCTAATGAAAAACTGTTTTTT. It is translated as CASAQGAANEKLFF.

J is TRBJ2-4 and V is TRBV5-4; the D gene is possibly TRBD1 (6 bases). This CDR3 is 15 amino acids long. Germline V gene lookup returns CDR1 SGHNT and CDR2 YYREEE (reference sequence). The germline V and J ends were trimmed by 4 bases and 8 bases, with 19 bases remaining between them. CDR3 residues: CASSRDVGPGDIQYF. As DNA, the CDR3 is TGTGCCAGCAGCCGAGACGTGGGACCAGGGGACATTCAGTACTTC.

The J gene is TRBJ2-3, the V gene TRBV6-5; D may be TRBD2 (6 bases). From germline, CDR1 is MNHEY and CDR2 SVGAGI. With 8 bases removed from V and 4 bases from J, the gap between germline ends came to 13 bases. The CDR3 covers 13 residues. CDR3 region: CASSLPGADTQYF. DNA of the CDR3: TGTGCCAGCTCCCTCCCGGGGGCAGATACGCAGTATTTT.

This clone appeared a few times. V gene TRBV14 combines with J gene TRBJ2-7; D possibly corresponds to TRBD2 (6 bases). The germline V and J ends were trimmed by 3 bases and 3 bases, with 12 bases remaining between them. The CDR3 sequence is 14 residues long. Germline loops: CDR1 SGHDN, CDR2 FVKESK. Written as DNA, the CDR3 is TGTGCCAGCAGCCAGGGGACTTCCTTCTACGAGCAGTACTTC. Encoded protein: CASSQGTSFYEQYF.

The CDR3 sequence: CSVEEGGWTEAFF. The CDR3 DNA sequence: TGCAGCGTTGAAGAAGGGGGATGGACTGAAGCTTTCTTT. This chain links TRBV29-1 with TRBJ1-1; a possible D gene is TRBD1 (6 bases). V lost 0 bases and J lost 5, with 10 bases in between. The length of the CDR3 is 13 residues. Germline CDR1 SQVTM, CDR2 ANQGSEA.

The J gene is TRBJ1-1, the V gene TRBV11-1, with D hard to call. This CDR3 contains 12 residues. Germline V gene sequence: CDR1 SGHAT, CDR2 FQDESV (reference sequence). The V end lost 1 base, the J end lost 11 bases, and 11 bases lay between the germline ends. The CDR3 nucleotides read TGTGCCAGCAGCTTAGATCGGATGCGGGCTTTCTTT. The encoded protein is CASSLDRMRAFF.

A few counts support this clone. The rearrangement links TRBV7-9 to TRBJ2-2; tentative D call: TRBD2 (5 bases). V was clipped by 5 bases and J by 4 bases, with 11 bases between them. Germline V gene data show CDR1 as SEHNR and CDR2 as FQNEAQ (reference sequence). The CDR3 totals 14 residues. The CDR3 region has the DNA TGTGCCAGCAGCGACACTAGTACCACCGGGGAGCTGTTTTTT. Protein: CASSDTSTTGELFF.

The gene calls are TRBV2 and TRBJ1-1, with 7 bases identical to TRBD1. Germline CDR1 reads SNHLY; CDR2 reads FYNNEI. V shed 6 bases, J shed 0 bases, and the junction held 4 bases outside the gene matches. The CDR3 loop spans 14 amino acids. CDR3 sequence (DNA): TGTGCCAGCAGGGGGACAGTCATGAACACTGAAGCTTTCTTT. Translating gives CASRGTVMNTEAFF.

This clone has a handful of counts. This chain links TRBV4-1 with TRBJ1-2; D is undetermined. Deletions cut 1 base from V and 4 bases from J, with 10 bases between. Germline lookup yields CDR1 MGHRA and CDR2 YSYEKL. The CDR3 is 14 residues long. The CDR3 protein is CASSQVGETYGYTF. The CDR3 region has the DNA TGCGCCAGCAGCCAAGTCGGGGAAACCTATGGCTACACCTTC.

The gene calls are TRBV27 and TRBJ1-3; D possibly corresponds to TRBD1 (5 bases). Trimming left V 0 bases short and J 0 bases short, with 6 bases between. This CDR3 contains 15 residues. Germline V gene data show CDR1 as MNHEY and CDR2 as SMNVEV (reference sequence). The CDR3 region is CASSLSGGSGNTIYF. DNA of the CDR3: TGTGCCAGCAGTTTATCCGGGGGCTCTGGAAACACCATATATTTT.

DNA for the CDR3: TGTGCCACCAGCACAGGGACAGGGGGCGGCCATGGCTACACCTTC. It translates to CATSTGTGGGHGYTF. The V call is TRBV15, the J call TRBJ1-2; 12 positions agree with TRBD1. The trim removed 4 bases at V and 6 bases at J, leaving 6 bases unmatched. The CDR3 has 15 residues. Germline V gene data show CDR1 as LNHNV and CDR2 as YYDKDF (reference sequence). Full variable domain (missing parts from reference TRBV15 and TRBJ1-2): DAMVIQNPRYQVTQFGKPVTLSCSQTLNHNVMYWYQQKSSQAPKLLFHYYDKDFNNEADTPDNFQSRRPNTSFCFLDIRSPGLGDTAMYLCATSTGTGGGHGYTFGSGTRLTVV.

The chain joins TRBV29-1 to TRBJ1-5; no clear D. The CDR3 is 12 amino acids. V was shortened by 4 bases and J by 5 bases, with 9 bases between the two germline ends. From germline, CDR1 is SQVTM and CDR2 ANQGSEA. Here the CDR3 reads CSVVPVHQPQHF. In nucleotides, the CDR3 is TGCAGCGTTGTGCCAGTCCATCAGCCCCAGCATTTT.

The chain has TRBV7-6 and TRBJ2-5; D is uncertain. The V and J ends lost 2 bases and 3 bases respectively, with 4 bases between them. Germline V gene data show CDR1 as SGHVS and CDR2 as FNYEAQ. The length of the CDR3 is 12 residues. This CDR3 is CASSLREETQYF. The CDR3 nucleotides are TGTGCCAGCAGCTTACGTGAAGAGACCCAGTACTTC.

DNA for the CDR3: TGTGCCAGCAGTCAGACAGGGAAGGCCCAAGAGACCCAGTACTTC. It translates to CASSQTGKAQETQYF. The chain combines TRBV11-2 with TRBJ2-5; 7 nucleotides agree with TRBD1. The CDR3 is 15 amino acids. Trimming took 6 bases from V and 1 from J; bases not matched to a gene: 8. CDR1 is SGHAT, CDR2 FQNNGV, per germline.

This chain's CDR3 is CASTQGAETQYF. The CDR3 DNA reads TGTGCCAGTACACAGGGGGCAGAGACCCAGTACTTC. The V call is TRBV7-9, the J call TRBJ2-5, with 9 bases that match TRBD1. CDR3 length: 12 amino acids. J gave up 4 bases and V 9 bases, and 3 bases lay outside the gene matches. Germline V gene sequence: CDR1 SEHNR, CDR2 FQNEAQ (reference sequence).